Detailed here is one T cell receptor (beta chain). The sample is drawn from a study of glioma-infiltrating T cells after dendritic cell vaccination. CDR1 is SGHNT, CDR2 YYREEE, per germline (reference sequence). V lost 6 bases and J lost 0; bases outside the gene matches: 4. The CDR3 loop spans 14 amino acids. Profiled with immunoSEQ multiplex PCR; TCRdb holds only in-frame clones, not every one. Of fewer than 40,000 clones in the sample, approximately 91% are singletons; the top ten hold 2.2%. The material sequenced was blood, taken before dendritic cell vaccination. V usage is TRBV5-4 and J usage is TRBJ1-1; 8 positions agree with TRBD1. The receptor comes from a human donor with glioblastoma. CDR3 sequence (DNA): TGTGCCAGCACCATACAGGGGGTGAACACTGAAGCTTTCTTT. It encodes CASTIQGVNTEAFF.